This T cell receptor beta chain originates from a study of cytomegalovirus exposure and HLA in healthy donors. Study-wide background: There were 65 million to 85 million unique TCRs (from HLA-typed donors) in an early data release.

V shed 4 bases and J 0 bases; nucleotides not matched to a gene: 16. The CDR3 extends over 21 amino acids. Per germline, CDR1 MNHEY and CDR2 SMNVEV (reference sequence). Overall study results and limits: There were a few CMV-associated chains whose specificity for CMV antigens was confirmed in vitro. From TCR beta sequences, most subjects' HLA-A and HLA-B alleles were reportedly predicted accurately. CMV serostatus stood as the only immune exposure information on hand.

Concerning this clone itself: Its target is unknown.

Both 60 Vbeta primers and 13 Jbeta primers went into the PCR. Using immunoSEQ multiplex PCR, the repertoire was profiled, and TCRdb retains in-frame clones only, with some absent. The sample consists of approximately 61,000 clones, around 80% of them appearing once. The receptor was derived from a man aged 45-65 years in good health and CMV-seropositive. Source material: PBMCs. The chain uses TRBV27 and TRBJ2-2; 11 bases match TRBD1. The CDR3 region has the DNA TGTGCCAGCAGTTCGACTAACGTCGGACAGGGGGCCACTACGAACACCGGGGAGCTGTTTTTT. It is translated as CASSSTNVGQGATTNTGELFF.